One sample yielded the 15 T cell receptor beta chains listed below, sequenced in a study of blood T cells in healthy people across ages. Primers used in a second PCR of roughly 6 to 12 cycles were a sample-barcoded 5' primer and a J-beta primer mix. TCRdb reprocessed the 5' RACE reads via MiXCR and lists one record per CDR3 protein. The data show over 1.5 million distinct CDR3 sequences, 49% seen once. The sequenced sample was blood. The receptor set was obtained from a woman aged 35 to 49 in good health.

CDR3 coding DNA: TGTGCCAGCAGTTGGGTCCTATCCTCCTACGAGCAGTACTTC. It is translated as CASSWVLSSYEQYF. This chain links TRBV28 with TRBJ2-7; D is unclear. This CDR3 is 14 amino acids long. V was cut by 4 bases and J by 0 bases, with 10 bases left in between. The germline CDR1 and CDR2 sequences are MDHEN and SYDVKM.

This CDR3 is CTTSSPPGRERTDTQYF. In DNA, the CDR3 is TGTACCACCTCCTCCCCCCCCGGGAGAGAACGCACAGATACGCAGTATTTT. The gene calls are TRBV6-1 and TRBJ2-3; tentative D call: TRBD2 (6 bases). This CDR3 is 17 amino acids long. Germline V gives CDR1 MNHNS, CDR2 SASEGT.

The chain links TRBV4-3 to TRBJ2-3, with D hard to call. This CDR3 comprises 17 residues. Trimming removed 0 bases from V and 4 bases from J, with 17 bases in between. Germline CDR1 LGHNA, CDR2 YSLEER. Here the CDR3 DNA reads TGCGCCAGCAGCCAAGATGACGGCCGCTTCGCTTCAGATACGCAGTATTTT. Translated, it gives CASSQDDGRFASDTQYF.

V usage is TRBV4-3 and J usage is TRBJ2-1; D might be TRBD1 (8 bases). The CDR3 contains 17 residues. Germline V gene data show CDR1 as LGHNA and CDR2 as YSLEER. V was trimmed by 2 bases and J by 1 base, leaving 15 bases between them. CDR3 in amino acids: CASSQHTGGGSYNEQFF. The CDR3 DNA reads TGCGCCAGCAGCCAACACACAGGGGGAGGGTCCTACAATGAGCAGTTCTTC.

The rearrangement uses TRBV27 and TRBJ2-2, with D perhaps TRBD1 or TRBD2 (7 bases each). CDR3 length: 15 residues. From germline, CDR1 is MNHEY and CDR2 SMNVEV (reference sequence). V was trimmed by 0 bases and J by 6 bases, leaving 11 bases between them. The CDR3 spells CASSLSRGRAGELFF. In DNA form, the CDR3 reads TGTGCCAGCAGTTTATCCAGGGGGAGGGCCGGGGAGCTGTTTTTT.

This sequence joins TRBV20-1 and TRBJ2-2; 8 bases line up with TRBD1. Unmatched junction bases numbered 5, after V lost 7 bases and J lost 4 bases. CDR3 length equals 13 residues. Germline CDR1 is DFQATT and CDR2 is SNEGSKA (reference sequence). The CDR3 sequence is CSGQGQSTGELFF. The DNA of the CDR3 is TGCAGTGGACAGGGGCAGAGCACCGGGGAGCTGTTTTTT.

This chain connects TRBV5-1 to TRBJ2-7; D tentatively reads TRBD1 or TRBD2 (7 bases each). Germline CDR1 and CDR2: SGHRS and YFSETQ. With 4 bases removed from V and 3 bases from J, the gap between germline ends came to 17 bases. The CDR3 is made up of 15 amino acids. Written as DNA, the CDR3 is TGCGCCAGCAGCCCCGTAACAGGGGAGGGCTACGAGCAGTACTTC. It codes for CASSPVTGEGYEQYF.

The chain has TRBV7-9 and TRBJ1-1; perhaps TRBD1 as D (6 bases). Deletions cut 4 bases from V and 0 bases from J, with 15 bases between. The CDR3 consists of 16 residues. CDR1 and CDR2 (germline): SEHNR, FQNEAQ (reference sequence). The CDR3 sequence: CASSYFRTALNTEAFF. CDR3 coding DNA: TGTGCCAGCAGCTACTTTCGGACAGCCCTGAACACTGAAGCTTTCTTT.

The CDR3 nucleotides read TGTGCCAGCAGCGGGCCCCGGCTTTCTGGGGCCAACGTCCTGACTTTC. The encoded protein is CASSGPRLSGANVLTF. The chain links TRBV9 to TRBJ2-6, with D hard to call. The CDR3 spans 16 residues. Germline CDR1 reads SGDLS; CDR2 reads YYNGEE. V lost 3 bases and J 1 base, leaving 11 bases between the germline ends.

V is TRBV20-1 and J is TRBJ2-1; 9 bases match TRBD2. Germline V gene data show CDR1 as DFQATT and CDR2 as SNEGSKA (reference sequence). V shed 3 bases and J 0 bases; nucleotides not matched to a gene: 12. This CDR3 is 18 amino acids long. DNA for the CDR3: TGCAGTGCTAGCCTCCCACCCAGCGGGGGGACCTCCTACAATGAGCAGTTCTTC. Amino acid sequence: CSASLPPSGGTSYNEQFF.

This clonotype came up a few times. V usage is TRBV10-3 and J usage is TRBJ2-5; 11 nucleotides align to TRBD2. The CDR3 spans 14 residues. V lost 7 bases to trimming and J lost 13 bases; unmatched junction nucleotides: 14. Germline V lookup: CDR1 ENHRY, CDR2 SYGVKD. The CDR3 nucleotides are TGTGCCATCACCGGCGGACTAGCGGGTCTGGGTTCGTACTTC. It codes for CAITGGLAGLGSYF.

This sequence joins TRBV15 and TRBJ2-5; no clear D gene. The germline V gene encodes CDR1 LNHNV and CDR2 YYDKDF (reference sequence). V lost 4 bases to trimming and J lost 4 bases, with 10 bases between them. This CDR3 comprises 13 residues. This CDR3 is CATSIRRTETQYF. DNA for the CDR3: TGTGCCACCAGCATCCGCCGGACAGAGACCCAGTACTTC.

The rearrangement links TRBV7-9 to TRBJ1-2; no clear D gene. This CDR3 has 12 residues. Germline V gene sequence: CDR1 SEHNR, CDR2 FQNEAQ (reference sequence). Trimming took 7 bases from V and 5 from J, leaving 11 bases between them. The CDR3 here is CASNQPPYGYTF. DNA of the CDR3: TGTGCCAGCAACCAGCCACCTTATGGCTACACCTTC.

DNA for the CDR3: TGTGCCAGCAGTTGGTCCACTGAAGCTTTCTTT. Amino acids: CASSWSTEAFF. The rearrangement uses TRBV12-3 or TRBV12-4 and TRBJ1-1; D remains unclear. Trimming took 4 bases from V and 4 from J, leaving 4 bases between them. This CDR3 region has 11 residues.

This chain's CDR3 is CATSTRTGYYEQYF. In DNA form, the CDR3 reads TGTGCCACCAGCACTAGGACAGGCTACTACGAGCAGTACTTC. The chain employs TRBV15 and TRBJ2-7; 7 bases align to TRBD1. This CDR3 is 14 amino acids long. Per the germline V gene, CDR1 is LNHNV and CDR2 is YYDKDF (reference sequence). With V trimmed by 4 bases and J by 3 bases, 6 bases remained unmatched.